This T cell receptor (beta chain) was profiled in a study of shared T cell receptors in the human thymus. In germline, CDR1 is MNHEY, CDR2 SMNVEV (reference sequence). This CDR3 is built from 15 residues. Between the trimmed V and J ends, which lost 6 bases and 8 bases, there was a span of 19 bases. Using immunoSEQ multiplex PCR, the repertoire was profiled, and TCRdb retains in-frame clones only, with some absent. Of about 610,000 clones listed, around 89% are singletons. These data were likewise used in another study, on human thymus T cells. That publication notes: Serving as donors were healthy Finnish infants, each of whom was having open corrective surgery for congenital heart defects. Thymus was obtained from resections taken during corrective heart surgery. Usage of V and J genes appeared biased in thymic and blood repertoires.

The sample was thymocytes. The receptor was derived from a boy under two years old with a congenital heart defect. This chain links TRBV27 with TRBJ1-4; D is perhaps TRBD1 (5 bases). CDR3 bases: TGTGCCAGCAGCAACTCGTGGCAGGGAAACGAAAAACTGTTTTTT. It yields the protein CASSNSWQGNEKLFF. Full variable domain (rest looked up from reference TRBV27 and TRBJ1-4): EAQVTQNPRYLITVTGKKLTVTCSQNMNHEYMSWYRQDPGLGLRQIYYSMNVEVTDKGDVPEGYKVSRKEKRNFPLILESPSPNQTSLYFCASSNSWQGNEKLFFGSGTQLSVL.